One sample yielded the 25 T cell receptor beta chains listed below, sequenced in a study of beta chain features in type 1 diabetes. For these TCRs, the target antigens are not known. Study-level results: The study found moderately but significantly shorter TCRB CDR3s in all four CD4+ subsets of Type 1 diabetes patients.

Isolated RNA was reverse transcribed in full, so expressed TCRB transcripts were sequenced. Assay: immunoSEQ multiplex PCR; the TCRdb copy retains only in-frame clones and omits some. The top ten clones hold about 0.011% of a sample with roughly 240,000 clones, around 24% of them seen once. The sample comprised naive CD4+ T cells from blood. These receptor sequences come from a woman aged 25 to 45 with type 1 diabetes.

The chain is built from TRBV30 and TRBJ2-3, with 9 positions matching TRBD1. Germline CDR1 reads GTSNPN; CDR2 reads SVGIG (reference sequence). V dropped 3 bases and J dropped 3; count of bases not matched to a gene: 4. The CDR3 has 14 amino acids. CDR3: CAWRSGQGTDTQYF. The CDR3, as DNA: TGTGCCTGGAGATCGGGACAGGGTACAGATACGCAGTATTTT.

The CDR3 DNA reads as TGCAGCGTTGCCCAGGGGGTATTCACAGATACGCAGTATTTT. Protein product: CSVAQGVFTDTQYF. This sequence joins TRBV29-1 and TRBJ2-3; the match to TRBD1 covers 7 bases. The trim removed 4 bases at V and 2 bases at J, leaving 6 bases unmatched. CDR1 is SQVTM and CDR2 is ANQGSEA in the germline V gene. This CDR3 is 14 amino acids long.

This chain uses TRBV5-4 with TRBJ1-2; D not resolved. Germline loops: CDR1 SGHNT, CDR2 YYREEE (reference sequence). The CDR3 totals 13 residues. V was cut by 4 bases and J by 2 bases, with 9 bases left in between. The CDR3 reads CASSGVGNYGYTF. CDR3 DNA sequence: TGTGCCAGCAGCGGCGTCGGGAACTATGGCTACACCTTC. Combining the CDR3 with reference TRBV5-4 and TRBJ1-2 gives the whole variable domain ETGVTQSPTHLIKTRGQQVTLRCSSQSGHNTVSWYQQALGQGPQFIFQYYREEENGRGNFPPRFSGLQFPNYSSELNVNALELDDSALYLCASSGVGNYGYTFGSGTRLTVV.

This clone was found a few times. The chain is built from TRBV7-9 and TRBJ1-2; a weak D match, TRBD1 (6 bases). CDR1 SEHNR and CDR2 FQNEAQ come from the germline V gene (reference sequence). This CDR3 is 12 amino acids long. Trimming pared 2 bases from V and 8 bases from J, leaving 9 bases between. CDR3 bases: TGTGCCAGCAGCTTAACAGGGATCGGCTACACCTTC. Residues: CASSLTGIGYTF. Using reference TRBV7-9 and TRBJ1-2 for the parts outside the CDR3, the full variable domain is DTGVSQNPRHKITKRGQNVTFRCDPISEHNRLYWYRQTLGQGPEFLTYFQNEAQLEKSRLLSDRFSAERPKGSFSTLEIQRTEQGDSAMYLCASSLTGIGYTFGSGTRLTVV.

This clone was seen a few times. V is TRBV9 and J is TRBJ2-5; the match to TRBD1 covers 8 bases. The CDR3 has 15 residues. Trimming at V came to 4 bases and at J to 2 bases, leaving 7 bases not matched to a gene. CDR1 is SGDLS and CDR2 is YYNGEE in the germline V gene. The CDR3 sequence: CASSIGQGRQETQYF. The CDR3 bases are TGTGCCAGCAGCATTGGACAGGGACGTCAAGAGACCCAGTACTTC. Full variable domain (missing parts from reference TRBV9 and TRBJ2-5): DSGVTQTPKHLITATGQRVTLRCSPRSGDLSVYWYQQSLDQGLQFLIQYYNGEERAKGNILERFSAQQFPDLHSELNLSSLELGDSALYFCASSIGQGRQETQYFGPGTRLLVL.

Only a few counts were recorded for this clone. The CDR3 nucleotides are TGTGCCAGCAGCTTTAATGGAGCGGGAGGGCAGGATGAGCAGTTCTTC. Protein: CASSFNGAGGQDEQFF. The J gene is TRBJ2-1, the V gene TRBV7-9; 10 positions match TRBD2. Germline CDR1 SEHNR, CDR2 FQNEAQ (reference sequence). Trimming at V came to 3 bases and at J to 8 bases, leaving 10 bases not matched to a gene. The CDR3 length is 16 residues.

The V and J genes are TRBV29-1 and TRBJ1-2; 9 bases line up with TRBD1. This CDR3 region has 12 residues. Germline V lookup: CDR1 SQVTM, CDR2 ANQGSEA. Germline trimming cut 6 bases from V and 4 bases from J; bases unmatched to any gene: 3. As DNA, the CDR3 is TGCAGCGTGGGACAGGGCACCTATGGCTACACCTTC. Its protein is CSVGQGTYGYTF.

V usage is TRBV1 and J usage is TRBJ2-3; the table calls TRBD2, which could not be checked here. TRBV1 is termed a pseudogene. CDR3 size: 13 residues. In DNA, the CDR3 is TGCACCAGGACTAGCGGGAGCGGAGATACGCAGTATTTT. Encoded protein: CTRTSGSGDTQYF.

The CDR3 region has the DNA TGTGCCAGCAGTGAACGGGGAGCCGGGTACGAGCAGTACTTC. This translates into CASSERGAGYEQYF. The chain recombines TRBV6-5 with TRBJ2-7; TRBD2 is a possible D gene (5 bases). Trimming shortened V by 5 bases and J by 4 bases, and 15 bases separated the two germline ends. The CDR3 has 14 amino acids. Looked up from germline, CDR1 is MNHEY and CDR2 is SVGAGI.

The V and J genes are TRBV2 and TRBJ2-1; tentative D call: TRBD1 (6 bases). Germline loops: CDR1 SNHLY, CDR2 FYNNEI. The CDR3 has 14 residues. V was shortened by 5 bases and J by 7 bases, with 15 bases between the two germline ends. The CDR3 region has the DNA TGTGCCAGCAGTTACCAAAGAGGGGGAAATGAGCAGTTCTTC. It yields the protein CASSYQRGGNEQFF.

J is TRBJ1-5 and V is TRBV6-5, with no clear D. Deletions cut 5 bases from V and 4 bases from J, with 6 bases between. CDR1 is MNHEY and CDR2 is SVGAGI in the germline V gene. The CDR3 has 12 residues. CDR3 bases: TGTGCCAGCAGTCAGTCGAATCAGCCCCAGCATTTT. This encodes CASSQSNQPQHF.

The sample holds a few counts of this clone. The V and J genes are TRBV7-9 and TRBJ1-2, with unresolved D. CDR1 SEHNR and CDR2 FQNEAQ come from the germline V gene (reference sequence). The V end lost 2 bases, the J end lost 4 bases, and 8 bases lay between the germline ends. The CDR3 is 13 residues long. CDR3 loop: CASSLYTSYGYTF. The DNA of the CDR3 is TGTGCCAGCAGCTTATACACATCCTATGGCTACACCTTC.

As concerns this clone: The sample has other DNA sequences that encode this CDR3 too. This rearrangement joins TRBV10-3 to TRBJ2-7; no definite D call. Trimming removed 0 bases from V and 5 bases from J, with 8 bases in between. The CDR3 spans 13 residues. The germline V gene encodes CDR1 ENHRY and CDR2 SYGVKD. The CDR3 region is CAISESRVDEQYF. CDR3 DNA: TGTGCCATCAGTGAGTCTCGGGTCGACGAGCAGTACTTC.

The CDR3: CCLGQGSSGANVLTF. The DNA for the CDR3 is TGTTGTTTAGGGCAGGGCAGCTCTGGGGCCAACGTCCTGACTTTC. J is TRBJ2-6 and V is TRBV30, with TRBD1 as a possible D gene (5 bases). The CDR3 spans 15 residues. Germline CDR1 GTSNPN, CDR2 SVGIG (reference sequence).

This chain links TRBV7-3 with TRBJ2-1, with 10 bases that match TRBD2. V shed 5 bases and J 5 bases; nucleotides not matched to a gene: 12. This CDR3 has 17 residues. CDR1 SGHTA and CDR2 FQGTGA come from the germline V gene. CDR3 nucleotides: TGTGCCAGCAGCCCCGACAGCGGGAGGGCCCCTCACAATGAGCAGTTCTTC. Amino acids: CASSPDSGRAPHNEQFF.

The V gene is TRBV30, the J gene TRBJ2-5; TRBD2 matches at 10 bases. Germline V CDR1 and CDR2: GTSNPN, SVGIG (reference sequence). J was trimmed by 5 bases and V by 0 bases; bases with no gene match: 9. The CDR3 spans 16 residues. CDR3 nucleotide sequence: TGTGCCTGGAGTGTATTGGCTAGCGGGAGAATGGAGACCCAGTACTTC. It encodes CAWSVLASGRMETQYF.

This chain links TRBV5-1 with TRBJ2-2; D is unclear. The germline V and J ends were trimmed by 1 base and 1 base, with 11 bases remaining between them. The CDR3 length is 16 residues. The V gene's germline CDR1 is SGHRS and CDR2 YFSETQ. The CDR3 loop is CASSLFADLNTGELFF. The CDR3 nucleotides are TGCGCCAGCAGCTTGTTCGCGGATCTGAACACCGGGGAGCTGTTTTTT.

The rearrangement joins TRBV7-8 to TRBJ2-3; TRBD2 matches 12 bases. V was clipped by 6 bases and J by 4 bases; unmatched bases: 8. The CDR3 totals 16 residues. Germline CDR1 and CDR2: SGHVS and FQNEAQ. CDR3 loop: CASSWRTSGNADTQYF. Here the CDR3 DNA reads TGTGCCAGCAGTTGGCGGACTAGCGGGAATGCAGATACGCAGTATTTT.

The chain carries TRBV11-2 and TRBJ1-3; D not resolved. V gave up 4 bases and J gave up 0 bases, with 10 bases separating them. The CDR3 contains 15 residues. CDR1 is SGHAT and CDR2 is FQNNGV in the germline V gene. DNA for the CDR3: TGTGCCAGCAGCTCTATGGTTATCTCTGGAAACACCATATATTTT. Protein sequence: CASSSMVISGNTIYF.

The V gene is TRBV30, the J gene TRBJ1-2, with D possibly TRBD1 on 5 matching bases. Looked up from germline, CDR1 is GTSNPN and CDR2 is SVGIG (reference sequence). This CDR3 has 12 amino acids. The V gene lost 6 bases and the J gene lost 7 bases, with 15 bases spanning the gap. CDR3 protein: CACRGGGVGYTF. The CDR3 DNA reads as TGTGCCTGCCGAGGAGGAGGGGTTGGCTACACCTTC.

This clone was seen more than once but under ten times. The rearrangement joins TRBV14 to TRBJ1-2; the D is unclear. CDR1 and CDR2 (germline): SGHDN, FVKESK. V shed 0 bases and J shed 1 base, with 9 bases lying between them. This CDR3 comprises 15 residues. DNA of the CDR3: TGTGCCAGCAGCCAAGATATACACAGTAACTATGGCTACACCTTC. Its protein product is CASSQDIHSNYGYTF.

V is TRBV15 and J is TRBJ2-3, with D perhaps TRBD2 (7 bases). Germline V gene data show CDR1 as LNHNV and CDR2 as YYDKDF (reference sequence). The V and J ends lost 0 bases and 3 bases respectively, with 16 bases between them. The CDR3 loop spans 17 amino acids. CDR3 DNA sequence: TGTGCCACCAGCAGAGAGGGAGGGGGAGGGCCGACAGATACGCAGTATTTT. This translates into CATSREGGGGPTDTQYF.

This clone was detected a few times. The J gene is TRBJ2-6, the V gene TRBV28; D is uncertain. Deletions cut 6 bases from V and 0 bases from J, with 18 bases between. CDR1 and CDR2 from the germline V gene are MDHEN and SYDVKM. The CDR3 length is 18 residues. For the CDR3, the DNA is TGTGCCAGCAGCCGTACGATCTTACAGACCTCTGGGGCCAACGTCCTGACTTTC. It encodes CASSRTILQTSGANVLTF.

The chain employs TRBV19 and TRBJ2-6; D is possibly TRBD2 (6 bases). This CDR3 spans 17 amino acids. Trimming took off 8 bases at V and 1 base at J, with 18 bases between the two ends. CDR1 is LNHDA and CDR2 is SQIVND in the germline V gene (reference sequence). The DNA of the CDR3 is TGTGCCAGTTCGTCGGGGGATATTGGTTCTGGGGCCAACGTCCTGACTTTC. It yields the protein CASSSGDIGSGANVLTF.

This clone occurred a few times. The chain employs TRBV18 and TRBJ2-7; TRBD2 matches at 10 bases. Trimming cost V 2 bases and J 4 bases; bases outside gene matches: 8. Germline loops: CDR1 KGHSH, CDR2 LQKENI. This CDR3 comprises 16 residues. The CDR3 nucleotides are TGTGCCAGCTCACCAATTCCTAGCGGGAGAAGTTACGAGCAGTACTTC. It yields the protein CASSPIPSGRSYEQYF. The variable domain in full, completed from reference TRBV18 and TRBJ2-7, reads NAGVMQNPRHLVRRRGQEARLRCSPMKGHSHVYWYRQLPEEGLKFMVYLQKENIIDESGMPKERFSAEFPKEGPSILRIQQVVRGDSAAYFCASSPIPSGRSYEQYFGPGTRLTVT.